The 13 T cell receptor beta chains in this list originate from one sample, sequenced in a study of blood T cell repertoires in COVID-19. TCRdb's table, derived via immunoSEQ multiplex PCR, lists solely in-frame clones and lacks some. This table holds tens of thousands of clones, around 80% found once. Sequenced input: peripheral blood. These TCRs come from a woman of 80 years or more with acute or convalescent COVID-19.

This clone appeared a few times. The chain's CDR3 is CASSSQGAYEQYF. The CDR3 bases are TGTGCCAGCAGCTCCCAGGGTGCCTACGAGCAGTACTTC. The V gene is TRBV7-2, the J gene TRBJ2-7; tentatively, D is TRBD1 (5 bases). The CDR3 spans 13 residues. CDR1 SGHTA and CDR2 FQGNSA come from the germline V gene. V shed 4 bases and J shed 2 bases, with 9 bases lying between them.

The chain recombines TRBV5-1 with TRBJ2-1; 10 nucleotides agree with TRBD2. The CDR3 length is 17 residues. Germline CDR1 reads SGHRS; CDR2 reads YFSETQ. V shed 0 bases, J shed 8 bases, and the junction held 11 bases outside the gene matches. In DNA, the CDR3 is TGCGCCAGCAGCTTGGACGACTCCCGGCTAGCGGGAGATGAGCAGTTCTTC. Protein: CASSLDDSRLAGDEQFF.

V gene TRBV5-1 combines with J gene TRBJ2-4, with D perhaps TRBD2 (6 bases). CDR3 size: 15 residues. The germline CDR1 and CDR2 sequences are SGHRS and YFSETQ. V was cut by 0 bases and J by 2 bases, with 9 bases left in between. CDR3 bases: TGCGCCAGCAGCTTGGGGGCGGGATCCAAAAACATTCAGTACTTC. Residues: CASSLGAGSKNIQYF.

This sequence joins TRBV5-5 and TRBJ1-4, with D unresolved. This CDR3 is built from 11 residues. Trimming removed 5 bases at V and 4 bases at J, with 3 bases between. In germline, CDR1 is SGHKS, CDR2 YYEKEE (reference sequence). The CDR3 region is CASRLNEKLFF. CDR3 in DNA: TGTGCCAGCAGACTTAATGAAAAACTGTTTTTT.

This chain connects TRBV5-1 to TRBJ2-3, with 7 bases identical to TRBD2. After removal of 0 bases from V and 2 bases from J, the junction contained 9 bases not matched to a gene. The CDR3 sequence is 17 residues long. Germline loops: CDR1 SGHRS, CDR2 YFSETQ. The CDR3 loop is CASSLEGASGNTDTQYF. The CDR3 DNA reads as TGCGCCAGCAGCTTGGAAGGGGCTAGCGGCAACACAGATACGCAGTATTTT.

This clone was recorded once. The chain uses TRBV5-5 and TRBJ2-7; D unresolved. Germline CDR1 is SGHKS and CDR2 is YYEKEE (reference sequence). The CDR3 contains 13 residues. Deletions cut 5 bases from V and 6 bases from J, with 15 bases between. CDR3 sequence: CASSPFEAREQYF. The CDR3 DNA follows: TGTGCCAGCAGTCCTTTTGAGGCTCGCGAGCAGTACTTC. Complete variable domain (other parts from reference TRBV5-5 and TRBJ2-7): DAGVTQSPTHLIKTRGQQVTLRCSPISGHKSVSWYQQVLGQGPQFIFQYYEKEERGRGNFPDRFSARQFPNYSSELNVNALLLGDSALYLCASSPFEAREQYFGPGTRLTVT.

This clone was observed a few times. The J gene is TRBJ2-7, the V gene TRBV7-2, with 11 nucleotides matching TRBD2. The CDR3 has 18 residues. Germline CDR1 and CDR2: SGHTA and FQGNSA. Trimming at V came to 1 base and at J to 1 base, leaving 9 bases not matched to a gene. CDR3 amino acids: CASSLVGTSGVTSYEQYF. The CDR3 DNA sequence: TGTGCCAGCAGCTTAGTAGGGACTAGCGGTGTAACTTCCTACGAGCAGTACTTC. Using reference TRBV7-2 and TRBJ2-7 for the parts outside the CDR3, the full variable domain is GAGVSQSPSNKVTEKGKDVELRCDPISGHTALYWYRQSLGQGLEFLIYFQGNSAPDKSGLPSDRFSAERTGGSVSTLTIQRTQQEDSAVYLCASSLVGTSGVTSYEQYFGPGTRLTVT.

The chain employs TRBV4-1 and TRBJ2-7; D is perhaps TRBD2 (6 bases). V gave up 1 base and J gave up 0 bases, with 19 bases separating them. The CDR3 runs 18 residues. Germline lookup yields CDR1 MGHRA and CDR2 YSYEKL. The DNA for the CDR3 is TGCGCCAGCAGCCAAGTTTTAACAGGAGGGACGGGCTCCTACGAGCAGTACTTC. Encoded protein: CASSQVLTGGTGSYEQYF.

This chain joins TRBV12-3 or TRBV12-4 and TRBJ1-2; a possible D gene is TRBD1 (5 bases). The CDR3 sequence is 11 residues long. V was pared by 6 bases and J by 3 bases, with 5 bases between. CDR3 residues: CASSRDYGYTF. The DNA of the CDR3 is TGTGCCAGCAGCAGGGACTATGGCTACACCTTC.

The chain uses TRBV5-1 and TRBJ2-3; a possible D gene is TRBD1 (5 bases). V lost 4 bases and J 0 bases, leaving 9 bases between the germline ends. CDR1 and CDR2 (germline): SGHRS, YFSETQ. This CDR3 region has 14 residues. The CDR3 DNA reads as TGCGCCAGCAGCCGACAGTCTAGCACAGATACGCAGTATTTT. This encodes CASSRQSSTDTQYF.

This clone occurred many times. This chain links TRBV12-5 with TRBJ2-7, with 10 bases identical to TRBD2. This CDR3 region has 17 residues. V lost 0 bases, J lost 5 bases, and 10 bases stayed unmatched. Germline values: CDR1 LGHNT, CDR2 FRNRAP. The CDR3 region is CASGLVQGLAGVHEQYF. CDR3 DNA: TGTGCTAGTGGTTTGGTACAGGGGCTAGCGGGAGTGCACGAGCAGTACTTC.

The DNA for the CDR3 is TGTGCCACCAGTGATCAAGCGACCGCTCATGGCTACACCTTC. Protein: CATSDQATAHGYTF. The chain uses TRBV24-1 and TRBJ1-2; D gene unclear. CDR1 and CDR2 (germline): KGHDR, SFDVKD. CDR3 length: 14 residues. The germline V and J ends were trimmed by 3 bases and 6 bases, with 13 bases remaining between them.

This clone was counted a few times. This sequence joins TRBV6-5 and TRBJ1-6; D gene ambiguous. The V gene's germline CDR1 is MNHEY and CDR2 SVGAGI. CDR3 length: 12 amino acids. Trimming took off 4 bases at V and 13 bases at J, with 11 bases between the two ends. This CDR3 is CASSSRGGPLHF. The CDR3 DNA is TGTGCCAGCAGTTCCCGGGGAGGGCCCCTCCACTTT.